This T cell receptor (beta chain) was observed in a study of cytomegalovirus exposure and HLA in healthy donors. Germline-derived CDR1 and CDR2 are ENHRY and SYGVKD. There are 15 residues in the CDR3. Germline trimming cut 7 bases from V and 2 bases from J; bases unmatched to any gene: 8. The PCR employed 60 Vbeta primers together with 13 Jbeta primers. Using immunoSEQ multiplex PCR, the repertoire was profiled, and TCRdb retains in-frame clones only, with some absent. The sample consists of approximately 220,000 clones, roughly 79% of them appearing once. This chain uses TRBV10-3 with TRBJ2-1; TRBD1 aligns across 7 bases. The clonotype originates from a male donor in good health and CMV-seronegative. Sequencing input: PBMCs. CDR3 nucleotide sequence: TGTGCCATCAACAGGAACAGGGGAGCCTACAATGAGCAGTTCTTC. As protein: CAINRNRGAYNEQFF.